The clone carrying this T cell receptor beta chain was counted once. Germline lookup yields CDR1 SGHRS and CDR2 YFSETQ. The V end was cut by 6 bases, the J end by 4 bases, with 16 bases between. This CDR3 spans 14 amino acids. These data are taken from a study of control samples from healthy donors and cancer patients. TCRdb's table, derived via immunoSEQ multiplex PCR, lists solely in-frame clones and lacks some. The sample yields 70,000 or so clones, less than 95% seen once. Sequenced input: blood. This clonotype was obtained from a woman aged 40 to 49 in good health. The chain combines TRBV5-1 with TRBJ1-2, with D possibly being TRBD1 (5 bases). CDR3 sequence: CASKFEGLGYGYTF. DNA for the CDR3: TGCGCCAGCAAGTTTGAGGGACTGGGCTATGGCTACACCTTC.